The 29 T cell receptor beta chains below come from one sample, sequenced in a study of blood T cells in healthy people across ages (dated by TCRdb to 2015 to 2017). Library preparation employed 5' RACE. For sequencing, an Illumina HiSeq 2500 was employed. A second PCR of about 6 to 11 cycles was performed with a sample-barcoded 5' primer and a J-beta primer mix. Using fastp trimming at Q25 and MiXCR clonotype assembly, TCRdb reanalyzed the public sequencing data and kept in-frame beta chains. Each entry is one CDR3 protein sequence, shown with its most common DNA and genes. The sample table contains about 1 million distinct CDR3 sequences; only one count was recorded for 45% of them. Of the sample, over 15% is held by the ten largest clones. The specimen was blood. The receptors here all came from a woman aged 55-69 years in good health.

The chain combines TRBV28 with TRBJ2-1; no clear D. Deletions cut 11 bases from V and 0 bases from J, with 5 bases between. The CDR3 consists of 11 residues. Germline V gene sequence: CDR1 MDHEN, CDR2 SYDVKM. The CDR3 region has the DNA TGTGCCGGTAGCTCCTACAATGAGCAGTTCTTC. Its protein product is CAGSSYNEQFF. Complete variable domain (other parts from reference TRBV28 and TRBJ2-1): DVKVTQSSRYLVKRTGEKVFLECVQDMDHENMFWYRQDPGLGLRLIYFSYDVKMKEKGDIPEGYSVSREKKERFSLILESASTNQTSMYLCAGSSYNEQFFGPGTRLTVL.

The chain combines TRBV7-8 with TRBJ2-5, with D uncertain. The V end was cut by 7 bases, the J end by 6 bases, with 12 bases between. The CDR3 contains 12 residues. CDR1 and CDR2 from the germline V gene are SGHVS and FQNEAQ. The CDR3 loop reads CASTFGSQTQYF. The DNA of the CDR3 is TGTGCCAGCACCTTTGGGTCCCAGACCCAGTACTTC.

V is TRBV11-2 and J is TRBJ2-5; D is unclear. CDR1 is SGHAT, CDR2 FQNNGV, per germline. The CDR3 extends over 14 amino acids. The V end was cut by 0 bases, the J end by 5 bases, with 10 bases between. The CDR3 nucleotides read TGTGCCAGCAGCTTAGACGGCTTCGGGGAGACCCAGTACTTC. It translates to CASSLDGFGETQYF.

Comment on this clonotype: One junction end disagrees with the germline gene, perhaps due to a read error. The rearrangement joins TRBV29-1 to TRBJ2-6; D may be TRBD1 or TRBD2 (5 bases each). This CDR3 region has 16 residues. Germline lookup yields CDR1 SQVTM and CDR2 ANQGSEA. This CDR3 reads CSVVGALHSGTNVLTF. In DNA form, the CDR3 reads TGCAGCGTTGTCGGGGCGTTACACTCTGGGACCAACGTCCTGACTTTC.

V is TRBV12-3 or TRBV12-4 and J is TRBJ2-3; maybe TRBD2 (6 bases). The CDR3 totals 14 residues. V was cut by 5 bases and J by 5 bases, with 14 bases left in between. The CDR3 DNA reads as TGTGCCAGCAGTCTCTTAGCGGCAGGAGATACGCAGTATTTT. It codes for CASSLLAAGDTQYF.

There are a few counts of this clonotype. The junction departs from germline at one end; a sequencing error may be responsible. V and J are TRBV5-1 and TRBJ1-1; 7 bases line up with TRBD1. The CDR3 contains 16 residues. Germline CDR1 and CDR2: SGHRS and YFSETQ. CDR3 bases: TGCGCCAGCAGCCAGACAGGGATGGGGGGGGACACTGAGGCTTTCTTT. Amino acids: CASSQTGMGGDTEAFF.

This clonotype was picked up a small number of times. The chain uses TRBV6-1 and TRBJ2-3, with 12 bases lining up with TRBD2. Trimming at V came to 6 bases and at J to 7 bases, leaving 11 bases not matched to a gene. This CDR3 has 16 residues. CDR1 is MNHNS, CDR2 SASEGT, per germline. The CDR3 here is CASRMRTSGTANTQYF. The CDR3, as DNA: TGTGCCAGCAGGATGAGGACTAGCGGGACGGCAAATACGCAGTATTTT.

This sequence joins TRBV20-1 and TRBJ2-4, with unresolved D. Per germline, CDR1 DFQATT and CDR2 SNEGSKA (reference sequence). The CDR3 loop spans 13 amino acids. V lost 6 bases to trimming and J lost 13 bases, with 22 bases between them. CDR3 loop: CSARTTRSYEQYF. The CDR3 coding sequence is TGCAGTGCCCGTACTACGCGGAGCTATGAGCAGTACTTC.

This rearrangement joins TRBV10-3 to TRBJ2-2; 7 nucleotides agree with TRBD2. V lost 7 bases, J lost 6 bases, and 5 bases stayed unmatched. Germline V CDR1 and CDR2: ENHRY, SYGVKD. CDR3 length equals 13 residues. The CDR3 nucleotides are TGTGCCATCACCAAAGCGGGATCCGGGGAGCTGTTTTTT. This codes for CAITKAGSGELFF.

Points on this clonotype: Mismatch with germline at one junction end may stem from a read error. This chain joins TRBV4-1 and TRBJ2-3; D perhaps matches TRBD1 (7 bases). The V gene's germline CDR1 is MGHRA and CDR2 YSYEKL. This CDR3 has 15 amino acids. The CDR3 spells CASSQIQGGTDTQNF. CDR3 DNA sequence: TGCGCCAGCAGCCAAATTCAGGGGGGCACAGATACGCAGAATTTT.

V and J are TRBV24-1 and TRBJ2-3; TRBD2 might be the D (6 bases). The V and J ends lost 5 bases and 2 bases respectively, with 13 bases between them. Germline V lookup: CDR1 KGHDR, CDR2 SFDVKD. CDR3 size: 15 residues. The CDR3 coding sequence is TGTGCCACCAGTGGCTTAGCGGATCCCACAGATACGCAGTATTTT. The encoded protein is CATSGLADPTDTQYF.

The chain has TRBV28 and TRBJ2-7, with D tentatively TRBD1 or TRBD2 (6 bases each). CDR3 length equals 14 residues. V lost 3 bases and J 2 bases, leaving 11 bases between the germline ends. Per the germline V gene, CDR1 is MDHEN and CDR2 is SYDVKM. CDR3 nucleotides: TGTGCCAGCAGTTTCCTTCGGGGGCCCTACGAGCAGTACTTC. Its translation is CASSFLRGPYEQYF.

The chain employs TRBV6-6 and TRBJ2-7; no clear D gene. This CDR3 contains 13 residues. Trimming left V 4 bases short and J 4 bases short, with 11 bases between. Germline V CDR1 and CDR2: MNHNY, SVGAGI (reference sequence). In DNA form, the CDR3 reads TGTGCCAGCAGTTCCCCAACACGGTACGAGCAGTACTTC. Its protein product is CASSSPTRYEQYF.

This chain uses TRBV7-3 with TRBJ2-1; 7 bases align to TRBD2. Germline V lookup: CDR1 SGHTA, CDR2 FQGTGA. There are 15 residues in the CDR3. The V gene end was trimmed by 3 bases and the J gene end by 5 bases; junction bases not matched to a gene: 7. The DNA of the CDR3 is TGTGCCAGCAGCTTTGGTTGGGAGGGGAACAATGAGCAGTTCTTC. It specifies CASSFGWEGNNEQFF.

The chain employs TRBV21-1 and TRBJ2-5; the table's D call of TRBD2 was not tested on the DNA. TRBV21-1 is a recognized pseudogene. This CDR3 has 18 amino acids. The CDR3 loop is CASNNEGTPEPNQETQYF. The DNA for the CDR3 is TGTGCCAGCAACAACGAGGGGACTCCGGAGCCTAACCAAGAGACCCAGTACTTC.

The chain is built from TRBV5-1 and TRBJ1-2; unclear D gene. The CDR3 is 14 amino acids. Germline assignment: CDR1 SGHRS and CDR2 YFSETQ. V lost 0 bases, J lost 8 bases, and 14 bases lay in between. The CDR3 reads CASSLAHGDAGYTF. CDR3 sequence (DNA): TGCGCCAGCAGCTTGGCCCACGGGGATGCAGGCTACACCTTC.

This rearrangement joins TRBV12-3 or TRBV12-4 to TRBJ2-7; no reliable D call. This CDR3 is 14 amino acids long. Trimming left V 4 bases short and J 6 bases short, with 16 bases between. As DNA, the CDR3 is TGTGCCAGCAGTTACTTAGGGTCCACGGGCGAGCAGTACTTC. Translation gives CASSYLGSTGEQYF.

The chain employs TRBV12-3 or TRBV12-4 and TRBJ2-1, with 10 positions matching TRBD2. The CDR3 covers 15 residues. V gave up 4 bases and J gave up 8 bases; unmatched junction bases: 8. The CDR3 sequence: CASSSGLAARDEQFF. The CDR3, as DNA: TGTGCCAGCAGTTCCGGACTAGCGGCTCGGGATGAGCAGTTCTTC.

V and J are TRBV6-5 and TRBJ1-4, with 11 nucleotides matching TRBD1. V lost 0 bases to trimming and J lost 3 bases; unmatched junction nucleotides: 9. Germline V CDR1 and CDR2: MNHEY, SVGAGI. The CDR3 contains 19 residues. This chain's CDR3 is CASSYSFTDRGPSNEKLFF. CDR3 DNA: TGTGCCAGCAGTTACTCGTTTACGGACAGGGGGCCTTCTAATGAAAAACTGTTTTTT.

This chain joins TRBV5-6 and TRBJ2-7, with 7 bases lining up with TRBD1. Germline assignment: CDR1 SGHDT and CDR2 YYEEEE. V was pared by 2 bases and J by 0 bases, with 14 bases of the junction left unmatched. This CDR3 has 18 residues. The CDR3 DNA sequence: TGTGCCAGCAGCTTCGGGCCCCCCGGGACAGTGAGCTCCTACGAGCAGTACTTC. This codes for CASSFGPPGTVSSYEQYF.

This clonotype was detected a few times. The gene calls are TRBV7-9 and TRBJ2-7; 8 positions agree with TRBD1. Germline loops: CDR1 SEHNR, CDR2 FQNEAQ (reference sequence). Losses at the gene ends were 0 bases for V and 2 bases for J; bases not matched to a gene: 3. The CDR3 extends over 15 amino acids. The CDR3 is CASSLATGEPYEQYF. The CDR3 DNA reads as TGTGCCAGCAGCTTAGCGACAGGGGAACCCTACGAGCAGTACTTC.

In the case of this clonotype: This may be a read error, as it is one base from a much larger clone. The rearrangement links TRBV20-1 to TRBJ2-6, with 8 bases that match TRBD2. CDR1 and CDR2 from the germline V gene are DFQATT and SNEGSKA (reference sequence). This CDR3 is built from 17 residues. The CDR3 loop is CSARRGLVGSGASVLTF. The CDR3 DNA sequence: TGCAGTGCTAGGAGGGGACTAGTAGGCTCTGGGGCCAGCGTCCTGACTTTC.

The V call is TRBV18, the J call TRBJ1-2; D unclear. V was trimmed by 3 bases and J by 5 bases, leaving 19 bases between them. CDR3 length: 16 residues. Germline CDR1 KGHSH, CDR2 LQKENI. CDR3 in DNA: TGTGCCAGCTCACCGCCGGTATTTGGGCAGACGTATGGCTACACCTTC. Translating gives CASSPPVFGQTYGYTF.

The chain links TRBV6-1 to TRBJ2-5, with 9 positions matching TRBD1. This CDR3 has 14 amino acids. Germline assignment: CDR1 MNHNS and CDR2 SASEGT. The junction had 4 bases not matched to a gene; V was cut back by 3 bases and J by 5 bases. CDR3 in amino acids: CASSDGQGWETQYF. CDR3 sequence (DNA): TGTGCCAGCAGTGACGGACAGGGGTGGGAGACCCAGTACTTC.

This clonotype was observed a few times. This rearrangement joins TRBV20-1 to TRBJ2-7; D unclear. The CDR3 consists of 15 residues. The germline CDR1 and CDR2 sequences are DFQATT and SNEGSKA (reference sequence). The V and J ends lost 1 base and 0 bases respectively, with 13 bases between them. This CDR3 is CSARAPSLHSYEQYF. CDR3 bases: TGCAGTGCTAGAGCCCCCAGTTTGCACTCCTACGAGCAGTACTTC.

The chain links TRBV20-1 to TRBJ2-1; TRBD2 matches 13 bases. With 6 bases clipped from V and 8 bases from J, the junction kept 7 bases outside the gene matches. This CDR3 has 14 residues. Per germline, CDR1 DFQATT and CDR2 SNEGSKA (reference sequence). The CDR3 sequence is CSAGLAGVEDEQFF. DNA of the CDR3: TGCAGTGCCGGACTAGCGGGAGTAGAAGATGAGCAGTTCTTC.

The V gene is TRBV7-9, the J gene TRBJ2-6; 7 bases are shared with TRBD1. There are 14 residues in the CDR3. The J segment lost 1 base and the V segment lost 11 bases, leaving 5 bases of the junction unmatched. In germline, CDR1 is SEHNR, CDR2 FQNEAQ (reference sequence). CDR3 DNA: TGTGCCGGAGTGACAGGGTCTGGGGCCAACGTCCTGACTTTC. Encoded protein: CAGVTGSGANVLTF.

The chain couples TRBV7-9 to TRBJ2-7; D gene unclear. The CDR3 contains 13 residues. Germline lookup yields CDR1 SEHNR and CDR2 FQNEAQ (reference sequence). V lost 1 base and J 5 bases, leaving 9 bases between the germline ends. The DNA of the CDR3 is TGTGCCAGCAGCTTAGTTAACGGCAACGAGCAGTACTTC. This codes for CASSLVNGNEQYF.

This chain links TRBV28 with TRBJ2-6, with D unresolved. Germline V lookup: CDR1 MDHEN, CDR2 SYDVKM. This CDR3 has 13 amino acids. Trimming left V 5 bases short and J 4 bases short, with 6 bases between. Here the CDR3 reads CASSVTGANVLTF. For the CDR3, the DNA is TGTGCCAGCAGTGTAACCGGGGCCAACGTCCTGACTTTC.